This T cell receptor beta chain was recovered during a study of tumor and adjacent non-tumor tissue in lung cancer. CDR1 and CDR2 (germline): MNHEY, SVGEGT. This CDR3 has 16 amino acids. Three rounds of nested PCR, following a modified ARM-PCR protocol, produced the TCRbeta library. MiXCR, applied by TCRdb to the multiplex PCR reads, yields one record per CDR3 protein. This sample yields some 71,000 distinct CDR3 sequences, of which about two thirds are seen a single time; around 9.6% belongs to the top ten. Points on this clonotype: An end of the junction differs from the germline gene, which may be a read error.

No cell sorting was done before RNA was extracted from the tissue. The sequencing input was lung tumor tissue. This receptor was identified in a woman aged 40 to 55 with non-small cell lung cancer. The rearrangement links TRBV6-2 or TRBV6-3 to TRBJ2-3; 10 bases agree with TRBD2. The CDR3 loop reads CVSSSPGTSGTDTQYF. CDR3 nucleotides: TGTGTCAGCAGTTCACCAGGGACTAGCGGCACAGATACGCAGTATTTT.